The 20 T cell receptor beta chains in this list originate from one sample, sequenced in a study of immune evolution from preneoplasia to lung adenocarcinoma. Produced via immunoSEQ multiplex PCR; TCRdb's table is partial and in-frame only. This table holds some 15,000 clones, about 80% found once. The sequenced material came from FFPE minimally invasive lung adenocarcinoma tissue. The receptors originated from a person between 65 and 79 years old with lung adenocarcinoma.

The chain combines TRBV28 with TRBJ2-7; D is unclear. CDR1 is MDHEN, CDR2 SYDVKM, per germline. The V gene lost 3 bases and the J gene lost 7 bases, with 10 bases spanning the gap. The CDR3 runs 12 residues. The CDR3 sequence is CASSFNPREQYF. CDR3 in DNA: TGTGCCAGCAGTTTTAATCCGCGGGAGCAGTACTTC.

This clone has a single count. The genes are TRBV25-1 and TRBJ2-5, with D perhaps matching TRBD2 (6 bases). Trimming removed 2 bases at V and 5 bases at J, with 15 bases between. The CDR3 is made up of 15 amino acids. Germline CDR1 is MGHDK and CDR2 is SYGVNS. CDR3 sequence reads: CASSEGGILTETQYF. CDR3 DNA: TGTGCCAGCAGTGAAGGAGGGATATTAACGGAGACCCAGTACTTC.

V usage is TRBV19 and J usage is TRBJ1-1; D not resolved. Germline V gene sequence: CDR1 LNHDA, CDR2 SQIVND (reference sequence). Trimming removed 2 bases at V and 5 bases at J, with 9 bases between. CDR3 length: 13 residues. CDR3 nucleotide sequence: TGTGCCAGTAGTATACTCGGGGATACTGAAGCTTTCTTT. Encoded protein: CASSILGDTEAFF.

The rearrangement joins TRBV11-2 to TRBJ2-7, with 9 positions matching TRBD2. Unmatched junction bases numbered 7, after V lost 4 bases and J lost 0 bases. The CDR3 is 16 residues long. Germline values: CDR1 SGHAT, CDR2 FQNNGV. The CDR3 DNA reads as TGTGCCAGCAGCTCCGGAGCGGGAGGCTTCTCCTACGAGCAGTACTTC. Amino acids: CASSSGAGGFSYEQYF.

The genes are TRBV11-2 and TRBJ2-7; weak D call: TRBD1 (6 bases). V lost 5 bases, J lost 5 bases, and 19 bases lay in between. This CDR3 has 15 residues. CDR1 is SGHAT and CDR2 is FQNNGV in the germline V gene. CDR3 region: CASSVGPGTNDEQYF. The CDR3 DNA reads TGTGCCAGCAGCGTAGGACCCGGGACAAACGACGAGCAGTACTTC. Together with reference TRBV11-2 and TRBJ2-7, the CDR3 gives the full variable domain: EAGVAQSPRYKIIEKRQSVAFWCNPISGHATLYWYQQILGQGPKLLIQFQNNGVVDDSQLPKDRFSAERLKGVDSTLKIQPAKLEDSAVYLCASSVGPGTNDEQYFGPGTRLTVT.

This clone was found once. The gene calls are TRBV10-3 and TRBJ2-5, with D hard to call. Gene TRBJ2-7 matches the end of the DNA better, so the J call may be wrong. CDR1 is ENHRY, CDR2 SYGVKD, per germline. The CDR3 is made up of 11 amino acids. The CDR3 DNA sequence: TGTGCCATAGGGTCGGGCTACGAGCAGTACTTC. It encodes CAIGSGYEQYF.

The chain joins TRBV19 to TRBJ1-5, with 8 bases aligning to TRBD1. This CDR3 contains 15 residues. In germline, CDR1 is LNHDA, CDR2 SQIVND (reference sequence). Trimming cost V 5 bases and J 3 bases; bases outside gene matches: 6. The CDR3 coding sequence is TGTGCCAGTAGTGCACAGGGGGAGACCAATCAGCCCCAGCATTTT. It translates to CASSAQGETNQPQHF.

This chain uses TRBV7-3 with TRBJ2-7; 9 bases map to TRBD2. From germline, CDR1 is SGHTA and CDR2 FQGTGA. The trim removed 1 base at V and 4 bases at J, leaving 5 bases unmatched. The CDR3 runs to 15 residues. CDR3 amino acids: CASSLSGGAVYEQYF. DNA of the CDR3: TGTGCCAGCAGCTTAAGCGGGGGGGCTGTATACGAGCAGTACTTC.

This clone was seen once. This chain's CDR3 is CASSDLTPETQYF. CDR3 DNA: TGTGCCAGCAGTGATCTCACGCCCGAGACCCAGTACTTC. V and J are TRBV2 and TRBJ2-5; D is undetermined. The CDR3 totals 13 residues. Germline-derived CDR1 and CDR2 are SNHLY and FYNNEI. Trimming took 3 bases from V and 5 from J, leaving 10 bases between them.

The CDR3 loop is CSVEALVNTEAFF. CDR3 sequence (DNA): TGCAGCGTTGAAGCCTTAGTGAACACTGAAGCTTTCTTT. The V and J genes are TRBV29-1 and TRBJ1-1; D ambiguous. CDR1 and CDR2 from the germline V gene are SQVTM and ANQGSEA. The CDR3 contains 13 residues. V was cut by 1 base and J by 0 bases, with 6 bases left in between.

V is TRBV19 and J is TRBJ1-5; perhaps TRBD1 as D (6 bases). The CDR3 is 15 residues long. V was cut by 6 bases and J by 5 bases, with 17 bases left in between. Germline CDR1 and CDR2: LNHDA and SQIVND (reference sequence). The CDR3 protein is CASRILQGRDQPQHF. The CDR3, as DNA: TGTGCCAGTAGGATCTTACAGGGTAGGGATCAGCCCCAGCATTTT.

This clone showed up just once. This chain links TRBV18 with TRBJ1-3, with 10 bases lining up with TRBD1. With 3 bases clipped from V and 1 base from J, the junction kept 12 bases outside the gene matches. Per germline, CDR1 KGHSH and CDR2 LQKENI. The CDR3 has 19 amino acids. The CDR3 nucleotides read TGTGCCAGCTCACCTCCGAACCGGGACAGGGGTCGATCTGGAAACACCATATATTTT. Translating gives CASSPPNRDRGRSGNTIYF.

In its sample, this clone was seen once. This sequence joins TRBV19 and TRBJ2-5; D is unclear. The germline V gene encodes CDR1 LNHDA and CDR2 SQIVND (reference sequence). The CDR3 covers 14 residues. Between the trimmed V and J ends, which lost 4 bases and 5 bases, there was a span of 14 bases. CDR3 loop: CASSTPGVLETQYF. The CDR3 coding sequence is TGTGCCAGTAGTACCCCGGGTGTCCTTGAGACCCAGTACTTC.

This chain uses TRBV5-6 with TRBJ1-3; a weak D match, TRBD1 (6 bases). V gave up 4 bases and J gave up 0 bases, with 11 bases separating them. The CDR3 runs 15 residues. Germline V gene data show CDR1 as SGHDT and CDR2 as YYEEEE. CDR3 DNA: TGTGCCAGCAGCCCTACAGGGCCCTCTGGAAACACCATATATTTT. Its protein is CASSPTGPSGNTIYF.

The J gene is TRBJ1-1, the V gene TRBV29-1; D is unclear. Per germline, CDR1 SQVTM and CDR2 ANQGSEA. Trimming left V 4 bases short and J 9 bases short, with 12 bases between. The CDR3 is 11 residues long. CDR3 sequence reads: CSVVRDLKAFF. CDR3 bases: TGCAGCGTTGTGAGGGATCTGAAAGCTTTCTTT.

This clone occurred a few times. The V gene is TRBV6-6, the J gene TRBJ1-2, with no clear D. The CDR3 contains 11 residues. From germline, CDR1 is MNHNY and CDR2 SVGAGI (reference sequence). V lost 1 base and J 3 bases, leaving 0 bases between the germline ends. CDR3 amino acids: CASSYYYGYTF. The CDR3, as DNA: TGTGCCAGCAGTTACTACTATGGCTACACCTTC.

The chain is built from TRBV7-9 and TRBJ1-5; D possibly corresponds to TRBD1 (6 bases). Per germline, CDR1 SEHNR and CDR2 FQNEAQ (reference sequence). The length of the CDR3 is 17 residues. Trimming cost V 0 bases and J 1 base, with 13 bases left between them. The CDR3 bases are TGTGCCAGCAGCTTAGCGGTGGGGACAATAAGCAATCAGCCCCAGCATTTT. This encodes CASSLAVGTISNQPQHF.

V usage is TRBV10-1 and J usage is TRBJ2-6; no reliable D call. V dropped 7 bases and J dropped 2 bases, with 21 bases sitting between them. Germline lookup yields CDR1 WNHNN and CDR2 SYGVQD (reference sequence). There are 18 residues in the CDR3. The CDR3 sequence: CASISQKVCMAGANVLTF. Here the CDR3 DNA reads TGCGCCAGCATTTCACAGAAAGTCTGCATGGCTGGGGCCAACGTCCTGACTTTC.

Comments on this clone: Additional DNA sequences in this sample encode the identical CDR3. The CDR3 DNA follows: TGTGCCAGCAGCCTCGATTACGAGCAGTACTTC. Translating gives CASSLDYEQYF. The gene calls are TRBV7-9 and TRBJ2-7; D gene ambiguous. Germline CDR1 reads SEHNR; CDR2 reads FQNEAQ (reference sequence). The CDR3 runs to 11 residues. Trimming stripped 5 bases from V and 4 bases from J, with 6 bases between.

A few counts support this clone. The V call is TRBV7-9, the J call TRBJ2-5; D possibly uses TRBD1 or TRBD2 (5 bases each). Germline CDR1 and CDR2: SEHNR and FQNEAQ (reference sequence). The CDR3 has 18 residues. The V gene lost 2 bases and the J gene lost 4 bases, with 23 bases spanning the gap. The CDR3 nucleotides are TGTGCCAGCAGCTTACAGGAGGCACGGGACCAGCTACGAGAGACCCAGTACTTC. Protein sequence: CASSLQEARDQLRETQYF.